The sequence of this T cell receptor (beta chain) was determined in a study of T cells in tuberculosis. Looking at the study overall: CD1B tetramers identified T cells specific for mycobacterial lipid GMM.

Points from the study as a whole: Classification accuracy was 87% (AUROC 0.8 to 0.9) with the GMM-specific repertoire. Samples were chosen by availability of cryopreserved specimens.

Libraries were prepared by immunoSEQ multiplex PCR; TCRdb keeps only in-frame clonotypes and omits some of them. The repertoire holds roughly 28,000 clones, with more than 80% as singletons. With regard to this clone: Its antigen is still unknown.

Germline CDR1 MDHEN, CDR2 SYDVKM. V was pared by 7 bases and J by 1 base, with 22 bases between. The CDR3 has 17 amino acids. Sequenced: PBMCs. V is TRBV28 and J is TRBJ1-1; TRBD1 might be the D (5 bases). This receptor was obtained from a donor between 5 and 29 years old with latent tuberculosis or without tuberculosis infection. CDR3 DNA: TGTGCCAGCAATACCGACAGAAACCTAGTGGGGAACACTGAAGCTTTCTTT. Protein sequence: CASNTDRNLVGNTEAFF.